The 19 T cell receptor beta chains presented below share a single source sample, sequenced in a study of patients and donors after allogeneic stem cell transplantation. TCRdb re-called the RT-PCR reads with MiXCR, one entry per CDR3 protein. There are 20,000 to 30,000 distinct CDR3 sequences in the sample; about 42% occur only once, and about three quarters lies in the top ten. Sequencing was carried out using blood, either unsorted or a sorted T cell fraction (not recorded which). Receptors originate from a human donor who was either an allogeneic HSCT recipient or a stem cell or donor lymphocyte infusion donor (not recorded which). It is not recorded whose cells these are; they may come from a transplant donor.

The chain combines TRBV29-1 with TRBJ1-2, with D maybe TRBD1 (6 bases). Germline values: CDR1 SQVTM, CDR2 ANQGSEA. The V gene lost 6 bases and the J gene lost 8 bases, with 19 bases spanning the gap. There are 13 residues in the CDR3. The CDR3 DNA reads as TGCAGCGTCCGAGAGGGGGGGCCCATCGGCTACACCTTC. It yields the protein CSVREGGPIGYTF.

This clonotype showed up just a few times. The rearrangement uses TRBV6-2 or TRBV6-3 and TRBJ1-2; D is uncertain. Germline V lookup: CDR1 MNHEY, CDR2 SVGEGT. Trimming took 5 bases from V and 4 from J, leaving 8 bases between them. This CDR3 has 12 amino acids. CDR3 bases: TGTGCCAGCAGTCCCGGGTCCTATGGCTACACCTTC. Protein: CASSPGSYGYTF.

The rearrangement uses TRBV18 and TRBJ1-1; the D is unclear. Per germline, CDR1 KGHSH and CDR2 LQKENI. The CDR3 is made up of 13 amino acids. V was cut by 10 bases and J by 3 bases, with 15 bases left in between. The CDR3, as DNA: TGTGCCACCGCCGCCAACAAGGACACTGAAGCTTTCTTT. It yields the protein CATAANKDTEAFF. Supplemented by reference TRBV18 and TRBJ1-1, the full variable domain reads NAGVMQNPRHLVRRRGQEARLRCSPMKGHSHVYWYRQLPEEGLKFMVYLQKENIIDESGMPKERFSAEFPKEGPSILRIQQVVRGDSAAYFCATAANKDTEAFFGQGTRLTVV.

This clonotype has just a few counts. This rearrangement joins TRBV29-1 to TRBJ1-1; 7 bases map to TRBD1. This CDR3 is built from 16 residues. V lost 6 bases, J lost 0 bases, and 13 bases stayed unmatched. Germline V CDR1 and CDR2: SQVTM, ANQGSEA. CDR3 protein: CSVPTGTASMNTEAFF. The CDR3 nucleotides read TGCAGCGTGCCCACCGGGACAGCTTCCATGAACACTGAAGCTTTCTTT.

CDR3 DNA sequence: TGTGCCAGCAGTGAGACAGGGGTTGATCAGCCCCAGCATTTT. This gives the protein CASSETGVDQPQHF. The rearrangement joins TRBV25-1 to TRBJ1-5; 8 nucleotides match TRBD1. The CDR3 is 14 residues long. Germline CDR1 and CDR2: MGHDK and SYGVNS. Unmatched junction bases numbered 3, after V lost 3 bases and J lost 5 bases.

The chain joins TRBV20-1 to TRBJ2-1; 10 bases are a match to TRBD2. Germline V gives CDR1 DFQATT, CDR2 SNEGSKA (reference sequence). J lost 5 bases, V lost 0 bases, and 10 bases had no gene match. The CDR3 loop spans 17 amino acids. The CDR3, as DNA: TGCAGTGCTAGAGATTTCCGACTAGCGGGTGATAACAATGAGCAGTTCTTC. This encodes CSARDFRLAGDNNEQFF.

This clonotype was observed a few times. The chain employs TRBV12-3 or TRBV12-4 and TRBJ1-4; TRBD1 matches 11 bases. CDR3 length equals 18 residues. The V gene end was trimmed by 5 bases and the J gene end by 7 bases; junction bases not matched to a gene: 15. The CDR3 region is CASSKPRDRGEDFEKLFF. CDR3 nucleotides: TGTGCCAGCAGTAAGCCCCGGGACAGGGGGGAGGATTTTGAAAAACTGTTTTTT.

This clonotype occurred a few times. The V and J genes are TRBV29-1 and TRBJ2-5; D unclear. The CDR3 has 12 residues. Per the germline V gene, CDR1 is SQVTM and CDR2 is ANQGSEA. Trimming took off 4 bases at V and 2 bases at J, with 8 bases between the two ends. Here the CDR3 DNA reads TGCAGCGTTGCCAGGTTTCAAGAGACCCAGTACTTC. It codes for CSVARFQETQYF.

The chain couples TRBV5-8 to TRBJ2-7; D is perhaps TRBD2 (5 bases). Germline CDR1 is SGHTS and CDR2 is YDEGEE. The CDR3 totals 15 residues. V was shortened by 1 base and J by 3 bases, with 14 bases between the two germline ends. The CDR3, as DNA: TGTGCCAGCAGCTTGCCCCCGGAGGCCTACTACGAGCAGTACTTC. This translates into CASSLPPEAYYEQYF.

V and J are TRBV20-1 and TRBJ2-3; 7 nucleotides align to TRBD2. CDR3 length: 17 residues. CDR1 is DFQATT and CDR2 is SNEGSKA in the germline V gene (reference sequence). Trimming took 0 bases from V and 7 from J; bases not matched to a gene: 16. The CDR3 spells CSARDPGGGGTTNTQYF. For the CDR3, the DNA is TGCAGTGCTAGAGATCCGGGAGGAGGCGGAACTACAAATACGCAGTATTTT.

The V and J genes are TRBV5-1 and TRBJ2-3; unclear D gene. CDR3 length: 10 residues. V dropped 10 bases and J dropped 5 bases, with 8 bases sitting between them. In germline, CDR1 is SGHRS, CDR2 YFSETQ. The CDR3 nucleotides read TGCGCCTCTGGGGAAGATACGCAGTATTTT. Encoded protein: CASGEDTQYF.

The V call is TRBV7-9, the J call TRBJ2-3; possibly TRBD2 for D (6 bases). V dropped 3 bases and J dropped 2 bases, with 21 bases sitting between them. This CDR3 spans 18 amino acids. In germline, CDR1 is SEHNR, CDR2 FQNEAQ (reference sequence). Here the CDR3 DNA reads TGTGCCAGCAGCTTTCCCTCCCTCCTTAGCGGTGCCACAGATACGCAGTATTTT. Protein: CASSFPSLLSGATDTQYF.

This clonotype was counted only a few times. The V call is TRBV5-6, the J call TRBJ2-5, with D perhaps being TRBD1 or TRBD2 (5 bases each). Trimming took 2 bases from V and 4 from J, leaving 12 bases between them. Germline assignment: CDR1 SGHDT and CDR2 YYEEEE. There are 14 residues in the CDR3. Written as DNA, the CDR3 is TGTGCCAGCAGCTTTCCGGGAACAGGAGAGACCCAGTACTTC. Translation gives CASSFPGTGETQYF.

This clonotype was detected many times. In DNA, the CDR3 is TGTGCCAGCAGCCAGAACACTGAAGCTTTCTTT. Protein sequence: CASSQNTEAFF. The chain links TRBV12-3 or TRBV12-4 to TRBJ1-1, with unresolved D. The CDR3 is made up of 11 amino acids. V was pared by 6 bases and J by 1 base, with 3 bases between.

This clonotype appeared once. The V gene is TRBV4-1, the J gene TRBJ2-5, with TRBD1 identical over 11 bases. The CDR3 totals 16 residues. Germline values: CDR1 MGHRA, CDR2 YSYEKL. V lost 3 bases and J lost 5; bases outside the gene matches: 8. The CDR3 sequence is CASSQADRGPRETQYF. The CDR3 coding sequence is TGCGCCAGCAGCCAGGCGGACAGGGGGCCTAGGGAGACCCAGTACTTC.

This clonotype has just a few counts. The J gene is TRBJ1-1, the V gene TRBV9; TRBD1 might be the D (6 bases). The CDR3 contains 13 residues. The V end was cut by 0 bases, the J end by 4 bases, with 7 bases between. Germline V CDR1 and CDR2: SGDLS, YYNGEE. The CDR3 sequence is CASSVVGATEAFF. The CDR3 DNA reads TGTGCCAGCAGCGTAGTGGGGGCCACTGAAGCTTTCTTT.

This chain uses TRBV18 with TRBJ1-2, with D unresolved. V was clipped by 2 bases and J by 6 bases, with 4 bases between them. The CDR3 sequence is 11 residues long. Germline assignment: CDR1 KGHSH and CDR2 LQKENI. DNA of the CDR3: TGTGCCAGCTCACCAGGTGATGGCTACACCTTC. Its translation is CASSPGDGYTF.

The CDR3 sequence is CASSQDLGNTIYF. The CDR3 DNA is TGTGCCAGCAGCCAAGATCTTGGAAACACCATATATTTT. The chain couples TRBV3-1 to TRBJ1-3; no clear D. V lost 0 bases and J lost 3, with 3 bases in between. Germline V lookup: CDR1 LGHDT, CDR2 YNNKEL (reference sequence). This CDR3 contains 13 residues.

V and J are TRBV11-2 and TRBJ1-1, with 7 bases that match TRBD1. Germline V gene lookup returns CDR1 SGHAT and CDR2 FQNNGV. The V segment lost 3 bases and the J segment 1 base; nucleotides outside the gene matches: 11. This CDR3 comprises 17 residues. The CDR3, as DNA: TGTGCCAGCAGCTTCTCACCCACAGGGGCGGAGAACACTGAAGCTTTCTTT. Its protein product is CASSFSPTGAENTEAFF.